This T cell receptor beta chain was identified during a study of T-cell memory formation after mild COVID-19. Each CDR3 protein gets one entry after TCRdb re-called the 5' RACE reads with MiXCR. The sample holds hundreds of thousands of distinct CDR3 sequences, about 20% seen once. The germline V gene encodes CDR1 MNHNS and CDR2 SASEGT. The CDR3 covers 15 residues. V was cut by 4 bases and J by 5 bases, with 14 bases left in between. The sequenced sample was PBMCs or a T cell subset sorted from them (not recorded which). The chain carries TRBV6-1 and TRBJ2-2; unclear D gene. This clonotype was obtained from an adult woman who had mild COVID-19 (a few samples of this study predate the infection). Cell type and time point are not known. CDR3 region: CASSGPSRPTGELFF. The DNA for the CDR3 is TGTGCCAGCAGTGGCCCCTCCCGACCGACCGGGGAGCTGTTTTTT.